The 22 T cell receptor beta chains reported below all come from one sample, sequenced in a study of regulatory T cells in long-lasting Graves disease. The sample's time point: persistent/refractory GD, antithyroid drugs over 5 years with positive TRAb. Preparation of the TCR library used RNA extracted from PBMCs. For TCR beta, libraries came from iRepertoire HTBI primers and Arm-PCR of CDR3 regions. TCRdb used MiXCR to reprocess the multiplex PCR reads, holding one entry per CDR3 protein. This table holds about 470,000 distinct CDR3 sequences, less than 25% found once. Here the sequenced sample was peripheral blood mononuclear cells (PBMCs), taken when the disease was refractory, from a patient treated with antithyroid drugs. These receptors all stem from a female donor with Graves disease.

In nucleotides, the CDR3 is TGTGCCAGCAGCCGAAATAGCGGGAGGGCCGGGGAGCTGTTTTTT. Encoded protein: CASSRNSGRAGELFF. The chain uses TRBV7-8 and TRBJ2-2; TRBD2 matches 11 bases. The CDR3 contains 15 residues. Germline V gives CDR1 SGHVS, CDR2 FQNEAQ. After removal of 5 bases from V and 6 bases from J, the junction contained 5 bases not matched to a gene.

This clonotype was counted many times. The V gene is TRBV6-4, the J gene TRBJ2-2; no reliable D call. This CDR3 comprises 15 residues. V dropped 3 bases and J dropped 7 bases, with 15 bases sitting between them. Germline CDR1 and CDR2: MRHNA and SNTAGT. DNA of the CDR3: TGTGCCAGCAGTGAGATGCCGGAGTTAGGCGGGGAGCTGTTTTTT. Its translation is CASSEMPELGGELFF.

This chain joins TRBV5-1 and TRBJ1-2; a possible D gene is TRBD1 (6 bases). V dropped 4 bases and J dropped 2 bases, with 24 bases sitting between them. The germline V gene has CDR1 SGHRS and CDR2 YFSETQ. The CDR3 is 18 amino acids. The CDR3 bases are TGCGCCAGCAGCCCCGATAGGGGGGACGGGTTAATCAACTATGGCTACACCTTC. Amino acid sequence: CASSPDRGDGLINYGYTF.

This clonotype was seen a handful of times. The CDR3 is CASKDSPSYNEQFF. In DNA, the CDR3 is TGTGCCAGCAAGGACAGCCCTTCCTACAATGAGCAGTTCTTC. The chain links TRBV12-3 or TRBV12-4 to TRBJ2-1; TRBD1 is a possible D gene (6 bases). This CDR3 spans 14 amino acids. With 7 bases removed from V and 1 base from J, the gap between germline ends came to 11 bases.

This clonotype was found many times. The chain uses TRBV7-2 and TRBJ2-7; 11 bases align to TRBD2. The V segment lost 5 bases and the J segment 5 bases; nucleotides outside the gene matches: 8. The CDR3 is made up of 15 amino acids. Germline CDR1 reads SGHTA; CDR2 reads FQGNSA. The CDR3 coding sequence is TGTGCCAGCAGCCTCTGGCTAGCGGGGGGAGACGAGCAGTACTTC. Its protein is CASSLWLAGGDEQYF.

The chain combines TRBV18 with TRBJ2-1; D unclear. Trimming pared 6 bases from V and 2 bases from J, leaving 14 bases between. The CDR3 has 15 amino acids. The germline V gene has CDR1 KGHSH and CDR2 LQKENI. CDR3 bases: TGTGCCAGCTCGCGTGAAGCGTTGACCTACAATGAGCAGTTCTTC. Its translation: CASSREALTYNEQFF.

This clonotype has ten or more counts. This chain joins TRBV29-1 and TRBJ2-5; TRBD1 or TRBD2 may be the D gene (7 bases each). The CDR3 is made up of 15 amino acids. Per germline, CDR1 SQVTM and CDR2 ANQGSEA. Trimming cost V 6 bases and J 5 bases, with 22 bases left between them. The DNA for the CDR3 is TGCAGCGTCCCAGGGGGGGGCGCGCGGTGGGAGACCCAGTACTTC. The encoded protein is CSVPGGGARWETQYF. Complete variable domain (other parts from reference TRBV29-1 and TRBJ2-5): SAVISQKPSRDICQRGTSLTIQCQVDSQVTMMFWYRQQPGQSLTLIATANQGSEATYESGFVIDKFPISRPNLTFSTLTVSNMSPEDSSIYLCSVPGGGARWETQYFGPGTRLLVL.

There are many counts of this clonotype. The gene calls are TRBV28 and TRBJ2-2; 10 bases agree with TRBD1. Germline V CDR1 and CDR2: MDHEN, SYDVKM. V lost 3 bases and J lost 6; bases outside the gene matches: 4. The CDR3 is made up of 15 amino acids. This CDR3 reads CASSLETGGSGELFF. The CDR3 region has the DNA TGTGCCAGCAGTTTGGAGACAGGGGGCTCCGGGGAGCTGTTTTTT.

A word on this clonotype: Being one base from a much bigger clone, this may be a read error. This chain joins TRBV6-9 and TRBJ1-1, with D perhaps matching TRBD1 (5 bases). The V gene's germline CDR1 is MNHGY and CDR2 SVAAGI. The CDR3 loop spans 13 amino acids. CDR3 DNA: TGTGCCAGCAGTTCGGGGCTAGAAACTGGAGCTTTCTTT. Its protein is CASSSGLETGAFF.

About this clonotype: Lacking the conserved final phenylalanine or tryptophan, this CDR3 likely reflects a read error. This chain uses TRBV7-2 with TRBJ2-7; D possibly uses TRBD1 or TRBD2 (6 bases each). CDR3 length: 14 amino acids. Germline values: CDR1 SGHTA, CDR2 FQGNSA. V lost 2 bases and J 6 bases, leaving 14 bases between the germline ends. The CDR3 nucleotides are TGTGCCAGCAGCTTACTCTCCGGGGGCGGCGAGCAGTACTCC. Protein product: CASSLLSGGGEQYS.

This clonotype appeared many times. This rearrangement joins TRBV20-1 to TRBJ2-5; weak D call: TRBD1 (6 bases). Germline CDR1 is DFQATT and CDR2 is SNEGSKA (reference sequence). Trimming took off 6 bases at V and 5 bases at J, with 16 bases between the two ends. CDR3 length equals 13 residues. The chain's CDR3 is CSAASMQGETQYF. CDR3 in DNA: TGCAGTGCCGCATCCATGCAGGGGGAGACCCAGTACTTC.

This clonotype came up a few times. The chain recombines TRBV7-2 with TRBJ2-7, with a tentative D call TRBD2 (6 bases). CDR1 and CDR2 (germline): SGHTA, FQGNSA. V was clipped by 1 base and J by 2 bases, with 18 bases between them. CDR3 length: 17 amino acids. The CDR3 sequence: CASSLGPPGLLTYEQYF. CDR3 nucleotides: TGTGCCAGCAGCTTAGGACCCCCGGGACTCTTGACCTACGAGCAGTACTTC.

V gene TRBV7-9 combines with J gene TRBJ2-3; TRBD2 agrees at 13 bases. V gave up 5 bases and J gave up 1 base; unmatched junction bases: 9. The CDR3 contains 18 residues. The V gene's germline CDR1 is SEHNR and CDR2 FQNEAQ (reference sequence). This CDR3 reads CASSRGLAGVGGTDTQYF. The CDR3 DNA follows: TGTGCCAGCAGCCGTGGACTAGCGGGAGTGGGAGGCACAGATACGCAGTATTTT.

At least ten counts were recorded for this clonotype. The rearrangement uses TRBV28 and TRBJ2-2; tentatively, D is TRBD2 (5 bases). The CDR3 is 15 amino acids. The V and J ends lost 10 bases and 6 bases respectively, with 21 bases between them. Per germline, CDR1 MDHEN and CDR2 SYDVKM. The chain's CDR3 is CATLGAAEAAGELFF. Written as DNA, the CDR3 is TGTGCCACCTTAGGAGCGGCAGAAGCCGCCGGGGAGCTGTTTTTT.

In the case of this clonotype: This sequence may be a read error, since a much larger clone differs from it by one base. The chain combines TRBV18 with TRBJ2-7, with 7 nucleotides matching TRBD2. The CDR3 consists of 11 residues. Germline CDR1 reads KGHSH; CDR2 reads LQKENI. The CDR3 DNA reads as TGTGCCAGCTCCGGGGACTACGAGCGGTACTTC. Encoded protein: CASSGDYERYF.

The chain joins TRBV2 to TRBJ1-6, with D maybe TRBD1 (6 bases). V lost 3 bases and J 7 bases, leaving 13 bases between the germline ends. The CDR3 consists of 15 residues. CDR1 SNHLY and CDR2 FYNNEI come from the germline V gene. CDR3 region: CASSEGAGRNSPLHF. As DNA, the CDR3 is TGTGCCAGCAGTGAGGGGGCAGGGAGAAATTCACCCCTCCACTTT.

This clonotype was observed many times. DNA for the CDR3: TGTGCCAGCAGCTTAGGGACCCTCGGCGAGCAGTACTTC. Its protein is CASSLGTLGEQYF. The rearrangement joins TRBV7-8 to TRBJ2-7; the D is unclear. The CDR3 loop spans 13 amino acids. Trimming cost V 1 base and J 6 bases, with 10 bases left between them. Germline CDR1 is SGHVS and CDR2 is FQNEAQ.

This clonotype was found many times. The rearrangement uses TRBV10-1 and TRBJ2-2, with unresolved D. CDR3 size: 16 residues. The germline V gene encodes CDR1 WNHNN and CDR2 SYGVQD (reference sequence). Trimming pared 6 bases from V and 2 bases from J, leaving 16 bases between. CDR3 DNA: TGCGCCAGCAGGCGCCCGAAAGATTCCAACACCGGGGAGCTGTTTTTT. This gives the protein CASRRPKDSNTGELFF.

This rearrangement joins TRBV11-2 to TRBJ1-3, with D maybe TRBD1 (5 bases). CDR3 size: 14 residues. The germline V and J ends were trimmed by 5 bases and 4 bases, with 12 bases remaining between them. CDR1 and CDR2 from the germline V gene are SGHAT and FQNNGV. The CDR3 protein is CASSPSPGGNTIYF. CDR3 sequence (DNA): TGTGCCAGCAGCCCAAGTCCAGGGGGAAACACCATATATTTT.

Turning to this clonotype: This may come from a read error, since a much larger clone is one base off. V usage is TRBV7-2 and J usage is TRBJ2-5, with TRBD2 matching 9 bases. V trimming: 3 bases; J trimming: 12 bases; junction bases outside the gene matches: 14. Germline CDR1 and CDR2: SGHTA and FQGNSA. The CDR3 runs to 15 residues. The CDR3 sequence: CASSFSRDKGTSKYF. Written as DNA, the CDR3 is TGTGCCAGCAGCTTTTCCCGGGACAAGGGGACTAGCAAGTACTTC.

The table lists this clonotype with many counts. The chain couples TRBV7-2 to TRBJ2-2; D is undetermined. This CDR3 contains 13 residues. Trimming took off 4 bases at V and 7 bases at J, with 10 bases between the two ends. Germline CDR1 reads SGHTA; CDR2 reads FQGNSA. In nucleotides, the CDR3 is TGTGCCAGCAGCTCCCTCCGCAGCGGGGAGCTGTTTTTT. Translated, it gives CASSSLRSGELFF. Looking up the rest from reference TRBV7-2 and TRBJ2-2 gives the full variable domain: GAGVSQSPSNKVTEKGKDVELRCDPISGHTALYWYRQSLGQGLEFLIYFQGNSAPDKSGLPSDRFSAERTGGSVSTLTIQRTQQEDSAVYLCASSSLRSGELFFGEGSRLTVL.

This clonotype has a handful of counts. V and J are TRBV20-1 and TRBJ2-3, with 14 bases matching TRBD2. Per the germline V gene, CDR1 is DFQATT and CDR2 is SNEGSKA (reference sequence). Losses at the gene ends were 2 bases for V and 1 base for J; bases not matched to a gene: 8. CDR3 size: 18 residues. The CDR3 nucleotides read TGCAGTGCTAGACCGGGACTAGCGGGAGCGTCTCGCACAGATACGCAGTATTTT. Its protein product is CSARPGLAGASRTDTQYF.